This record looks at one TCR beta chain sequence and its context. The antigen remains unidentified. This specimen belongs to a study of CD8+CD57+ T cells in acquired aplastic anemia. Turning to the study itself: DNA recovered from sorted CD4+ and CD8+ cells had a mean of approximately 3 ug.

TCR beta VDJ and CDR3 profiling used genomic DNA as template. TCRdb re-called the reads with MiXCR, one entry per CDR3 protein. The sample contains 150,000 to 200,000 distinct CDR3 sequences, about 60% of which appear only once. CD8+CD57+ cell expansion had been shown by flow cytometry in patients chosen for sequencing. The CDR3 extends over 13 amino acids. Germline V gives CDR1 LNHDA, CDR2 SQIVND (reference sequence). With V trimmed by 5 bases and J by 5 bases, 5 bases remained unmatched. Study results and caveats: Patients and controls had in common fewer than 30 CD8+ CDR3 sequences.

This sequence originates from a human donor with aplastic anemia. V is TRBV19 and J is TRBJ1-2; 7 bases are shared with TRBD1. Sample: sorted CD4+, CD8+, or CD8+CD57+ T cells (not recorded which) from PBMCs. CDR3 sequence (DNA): TGTGCCAGTAGTCCCGGGACAGCTTATGGCTACACCTTC. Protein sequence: CASSPGTAYGYTF.